The clone carrying this T cell receptor (beta chain) was found a few times. Random hexamers primed reverse transcription of about 0.5 to 1 ug RNA. TCRdb used MiXCR to reprocess the immunoSEQ multiplex PCR reads, holding one entry per CDR3 protein. This sample has tens of thousands of distinct CDR3 sequences, with approximately 95% found just once. CD8+ and CD4+ T cells were negatively isolated; TEMRA cells were FACS-enriched. This sample was included in a study of CD8 T cells in Susac syndrome. Sequencing was carried out using CD8+ T cells from PBMCs. The clonotype was recovered from a human donor with multiple sclerosis.

CDR3: CASSLGTGNQPQHF. The CDR3 bases are TGTGCCAGCAGTTTGGGGACAGGGAATCAGCCCCAGCATTTT. The chain uses TRBV6-2 or TRBV6-3 and TRBJ1-5; 9 positions match TRBD1. Germline loops: CDR1 MNHEY, CDR2 SVGEGT. V shed 4 bases and J 4 bases; nucleotides not matched to a gene: 2. This CDR3 is built from 14 residues.